Following are 11 T cell receptor beta chains from one sample sequenced in a study of blood T cell repertoires in COVID-19. The data were produced by immunoSEQ multiplex PCR, yet TCRdb's version contains in-frame clones alone and is incomplete. The table lists 70,000 or so clones, just over 90% of them singletons. The specimen was peripheral blood. The receptors here all came from a woman younger than 35 with acute or convalescent COVID-19.

V gene TRBV11-2 combines with J gene TRBJ2-6; D gene unclear. The CDR3 extends over 15 amino acids. Trimming pared 1 base from V and 0 bases from J, leaving 4 bases between. Germline CDR1 SGHAT, CDR2 FQNNGV. The CDR3 here is CASSLVYSGANVLTF. The CDR3 DNA follows: TGTGCCAGCAGCTTAGTCTACTCTGGGGCCAACGTCCTGACTTTC. Using reference TRBV11-2 and TRBJ2-6 for the parts outside the CDR3, the full variable domain is EAGVAQSPRYKIIEKRQSVAFWCNPISGHATLYWYQQILGQGPKLLIQFQNNGVVDDSQLPKDRFSAERLKGVDSTLKIQPAKLEDSAVYLCASSLVYSGANVLTFGAGSRLTVL.

The chain combines TRBV27 with TRBJ2-7; 7 positions match TRBD2. Germline V lookup: CDR1 MNHEY, CDR2 SMNVEV (reference sequence). The CDR3 has 17 amino acids. Losses at the gene ends were 10 bases for V and 2 bases for J; bases not matched to a gene: 20. In DNA form, the CDR3 reads TGTGCCAACATTAAAAGGAGAAAACTAGCGTGCACCTACGAGCAGTACTTC. Protein sequence: CANIKRRKLACTYEQYF.

The DNA for the CDR3 is TGCGCCAGCAGCCTGGGGCCCTCTGGGGCCAACGTCCTGACTTTC. It translates to CASSLGPSGANVLTF. The V gene is TRBV5-1, the J gene TRBJ2-6; TRBD1 might be the D (5 bases). With 4 bases removed from V and 0 bases from J, the gap between germline ends came to 8 bases. CDR1 SGHRS and CDR2 YFSETQ come from the germline V gene. The CDR3 is made up of 15 amino acids.

CDR3 nucleotides: TGTGCCAGCAGTGATAGACGACAGGGTGGAAATCAGCCCCAGCATTTT. Protein product: CASSDRRQGGNQPQHF. J is TRBJ1-5 and V is TRBV2; 7 bases are shared with TRBD1. The CDR3 consists of 16 residues. The germline CDR1 and CDR2 sequences are SNHLY and FYNNEI. With 3 bases clipped from V and 4 bases from J, the junction kept 9 bases outside the gene matches. Variable domain in full (rest from reference TRBV2 and TRBJ1-5): EPEVTQTPSHQVTQMGQEVILRCVPISNHLYFYWYRQILGQKVEFLVSFYNNEISEKSEIFDDQFSVERPDGSNFTLKIRSTKLEDSAMYFCASSDRRQGGNQPQHFGDGTRLSIL.

The chain combines TRBV15 with TRBJ1-6, with D possibly matching TRBD1 (5 bases). Trimming removed 1 base from V and 7 bases from J, with 8 bases in between. The CDR3 runs 14 residues. The germline gives CDR1 LNHNV, CDR2 YYDKDF (reference sequence). DNA for the CDR3: TGTGCCACCAGCAGAGTAACAGGCAATTCACCCCTCCACTTT. Translation: CATSRVTGNSPLHF.

The chain recombines TRBV30 with TRBJ2-7; 8 bases are a match to TRBD2. J gave up 3 bases and V 2 bases, and 9 bases lay outside the gene matches. CDR3 length: 15 residues. Germline lookup yields CDR1 GTSNPN and CDR2 SVGIG (reference sequence). The CDR3 coding sequence is TGTGCCTGGAGTCCCGGGGGGGCGGGGAGCTACGAGCAGTACTTC. This codes for CAWSPGGAGSYEQYF.

The V call is TRBV7-2, the J call TRBJ1-2, with TRBD1 matching 7 bases. Germline CDR1 and CDR2: SGHTA and FQGNSA. The junction had 10 bases not matched to a gene; V was cut back by 5 bases and J by 4 bases. The CDR3 is made up of 15 amino acids. CDR3 amino acids: CASSPRQGNIYGYTF. CDR3 coding DNA: TGTGCCAGCAGCCCCCGACAGGGAAACATCTATGGCTACACCTTC.

The chain links TRBV29-1 to TRBJ2-2; 13 nucleotides align to TRBD2. V shed 7 bases and J 4 bases; nucleotides not matched to a gene: 3. The CDR3 runs to 14 residues. Germline CDR1 SQVTM, CDR2 ANQGSEA. The CDR3 DNA is TGCAGCGCCCGGACTAGCGGGAGCACCGGGGAGCTGTTTTTT. Residues: CSARTSGSTGELFF.

This sequence joins TRBV5-6 and TRBJ2-1, with 11 bases matching TRBD1. CDR1 SGHDT and CDR2 YYEEEE come from the germline V gene. The CDR3 has 15 residues. V shed 0 bases and J 6 bases; nucleotides not matched to a gene: 2. In DNA, the CDR3 is TGTGCCAGCAGCTTGGGGACAGGGGGCATCAATGAGCAGTTCTTC. Translation: CASSLGTGGINEQFF.

The chain combines TRBV6-5 with TRBJ2-7; D gene unclear. Germline V gene sequence: CDR1 MNHEY, CDR2 SVGAGI. Trimming took off 6 bases at V and 3 bases at J, with 6 bases between the two ends. The CDR3 is 11 residues long. This chain's CDR3 is CASSALYEQYF. DNA of the CDR3: TGTGCCAGCAGCGCACTCTACGAGCAGTACTTC.

The chain employs TRBV19 and TRBJ2-7; TRBD2 agrees at 13 bases. This CDR3 spans 15 amino acids. V was pared by 6 bases and J by 5 bases, with 7 bases of the junction left unmatched. Germline V gives CDR1 LNHDA, CDR2 SQIVND (reference sequence). CDR3 residues: CASSLLAGGFHEQYF. The CDR3 DNA reads as TGTGCCAGTAGCCTACTAGCGGGAGGGTTCCACGAGCAGTACTTC.